Detailed here is one T cell receptor (beta chain). These data belong to a study of a mutant IDH1 vaccine in newly diagnosed glioma. Regarding time point: baseline, week 1 (first vaccination visit). Treatment denoted: pre-vaccination baseline after standard-of-care therapy. Trimming pared 4 bases from V and 4 bases from J, leaving 11 bases between. Looked up from germline, CDR1 is MNHNS and CDR2 is SASEGT. This CDR3 is 14 amino acids long. Generated by immunoSEQ multiplex PCR, the TCRdb table keeps only in-frame clones and is missing some. The top ten hold over 2.5% of the sample, which has about 66,000 clones, roughly 85% seen once.

The sequence derives from a man in his thirties or forties with glioma. V gene TRBV6-1 combines with J gene TRBJ1-3; D might be TRBD1 (5 bases). This sample comprised PBMCs, obtained from a glioma patient treated with radiotherapy, temozolomide or both. CDR3 DNA: TGTGCCAGCAGTGTAGACAGTCGAGGAAACACCATATATTTT. Translated: CASSVDSRGNTIYF.